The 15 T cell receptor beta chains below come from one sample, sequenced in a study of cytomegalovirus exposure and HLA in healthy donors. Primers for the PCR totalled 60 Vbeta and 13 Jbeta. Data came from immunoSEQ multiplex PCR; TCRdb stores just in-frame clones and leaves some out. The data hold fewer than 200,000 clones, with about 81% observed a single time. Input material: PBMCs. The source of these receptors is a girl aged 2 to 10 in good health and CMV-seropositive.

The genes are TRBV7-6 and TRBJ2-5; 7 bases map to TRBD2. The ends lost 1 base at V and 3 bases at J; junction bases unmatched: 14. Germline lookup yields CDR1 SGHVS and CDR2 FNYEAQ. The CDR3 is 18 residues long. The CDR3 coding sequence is TGTGCCAGCAGCTTAGTATCTCGACTAGCCGGAAAGAAAGAGACCCAGTACTTC. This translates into CASSLVSRLAGKKETQYF.

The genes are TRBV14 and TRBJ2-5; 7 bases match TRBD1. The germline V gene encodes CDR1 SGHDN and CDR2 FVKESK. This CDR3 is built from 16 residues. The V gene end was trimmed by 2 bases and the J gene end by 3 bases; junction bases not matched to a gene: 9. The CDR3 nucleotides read TGTGCCAGCAGCCAAATATTCCGGGACAGTAAAGAGACCCAGTACTTC. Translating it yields CASSQIFRDSKETQYF. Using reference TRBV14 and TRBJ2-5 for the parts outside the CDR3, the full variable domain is EAGVTQFPSHSVIEKGQTVTLRCDPISGHDNLYWYRRVMGKEIKFLLHFVKESKQDESGMPNNRFLAERTGGTYSTLKVQPAELEDSGVYFCASSQIFRDSKETQYFGPGTRLLVL.

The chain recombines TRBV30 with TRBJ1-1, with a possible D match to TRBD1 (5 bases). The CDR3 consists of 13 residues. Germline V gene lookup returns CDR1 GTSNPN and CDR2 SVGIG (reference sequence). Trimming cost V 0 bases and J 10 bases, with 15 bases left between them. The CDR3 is CAWSVLRDLGAFF. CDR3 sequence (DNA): TGTGCCTGGAGTGTACTAAGGGACTTGGGAGCTTTCTTT.

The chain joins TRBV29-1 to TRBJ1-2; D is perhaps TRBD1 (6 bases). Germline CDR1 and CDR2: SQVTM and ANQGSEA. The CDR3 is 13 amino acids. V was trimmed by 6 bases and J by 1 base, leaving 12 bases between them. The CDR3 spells CSVEHRVNYGYTF. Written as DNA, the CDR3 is TGCAGCGTAGAACACAGGGTTAACTATGGCTACACCTTC. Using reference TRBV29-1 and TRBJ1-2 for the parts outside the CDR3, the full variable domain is SAVISQKPSRDICQRGTSLTIQCQVDSQVTMMFWYRQQPGQSLTLIATANQGSEATYESGFVIDKFPISRPNLTFSTLTVSNMSPEDSSIYLCSVEHRVNYGYTFGSGTRLTVV.

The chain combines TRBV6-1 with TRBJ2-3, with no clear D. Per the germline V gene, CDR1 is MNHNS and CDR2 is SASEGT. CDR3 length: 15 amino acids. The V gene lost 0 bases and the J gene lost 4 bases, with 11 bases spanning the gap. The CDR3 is CASSEARGGADTQYF. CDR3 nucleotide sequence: TGTGCCAGCAGTGAAGCAAGAGGTGGTGCAGATACGCAGTATTTT.

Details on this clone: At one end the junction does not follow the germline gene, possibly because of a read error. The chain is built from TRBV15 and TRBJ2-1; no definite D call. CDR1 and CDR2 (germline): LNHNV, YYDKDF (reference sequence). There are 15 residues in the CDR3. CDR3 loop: CATTRRPSVGDEQFF. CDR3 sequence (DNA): TGTGCCACCACCAGAAGACCATCGGTTGGAGATGAGCAGTTCTTC.

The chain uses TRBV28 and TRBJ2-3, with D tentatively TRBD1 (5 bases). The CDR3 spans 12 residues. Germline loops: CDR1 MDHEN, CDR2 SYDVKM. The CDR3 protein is CVGDSSTDTQYF. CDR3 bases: TGTGTTGGAGACAGTAGCACAGATACGCAGTATTTT. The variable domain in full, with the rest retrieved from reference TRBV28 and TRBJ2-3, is DVKVTQSSRYLVKRTGEKVFLECVQDMDHENMFWYRQDPGLGLRLIYFSYDVKMKEKGDIPEGYSVSREKKERFSLILESASTNQTSMYLCVGDSSTDTQYFGPGTRLTVL.

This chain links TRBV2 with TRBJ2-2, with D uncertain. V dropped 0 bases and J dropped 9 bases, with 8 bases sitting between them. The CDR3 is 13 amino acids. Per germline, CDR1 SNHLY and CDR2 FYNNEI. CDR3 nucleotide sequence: TGTGCCAGCAGTGAAGCCACTCGCCGGGAGCTGTTTTTT. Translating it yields CASSEATRRELFF. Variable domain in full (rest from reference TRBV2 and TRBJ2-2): EPEVTQTPSHQVTQMGQEVILRCVPISNHLYFYWYRQILGQKVEFLVSFYNNEISEKSEIFDDQFSVERPDGSNFTLKIRSTKLEDSAMYFCASSEATRRELFFGEGSRLTVL.

The CDR3 region is CSVPGQGNTEAFF. The DNA for the CDR3 is TGCAGCGTTCCGGGACAGGGGAACACTGAAGCTTTCTTT. V gene TRBV29-1 combines with J gene TRBJ1-1, with 9 nucleotides matching TRBD1. V lost 5 bases, J lost 1 base, and 2 bases stayed unmatched. Germline V gene sequence: CDR1 SQVTM, CDR2 ANQGSEA. This CDR3 region has 13 residues.

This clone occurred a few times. The CDR3 here is CAWIVRGESSGNTIYF. The CDR3 bases are TGTGCCTGGATAGTGCGCGGTGAGAGCTCTGGAAACACCATATATTTT. The genes are TRBV30 and TRBJ1-3, with D hard to call. The V gene's germline CDR1 is GTSNPN and CDR2 SVGIG (reference sequence). The CDR3 covers 16 residues. Trimming left V 4 bases short and J 0 bases short, with 16 bases between. The full variable domain, rest sourced from reference TRBV30 and TRBJ1-3, is SQTIHQWPATLVQPVGSPLSLECTVEGTSNPNLYWYRQAAGRGLQLLFYSVGIGQISSEVPQNLSASRPQDRQFILSSKKLLLSDSGFYLCAWIVRGESSGNTIYFGEGSWLTVV.

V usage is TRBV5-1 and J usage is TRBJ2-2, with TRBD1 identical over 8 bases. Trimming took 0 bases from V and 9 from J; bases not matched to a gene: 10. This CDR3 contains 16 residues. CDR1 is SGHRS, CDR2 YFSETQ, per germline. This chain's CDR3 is CASSLAIDRGGRELFF. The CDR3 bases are TGCGCCAGCAGCTTGGCCATCGACAGGGGAGGCAGGGAGCTGTTTTTT.

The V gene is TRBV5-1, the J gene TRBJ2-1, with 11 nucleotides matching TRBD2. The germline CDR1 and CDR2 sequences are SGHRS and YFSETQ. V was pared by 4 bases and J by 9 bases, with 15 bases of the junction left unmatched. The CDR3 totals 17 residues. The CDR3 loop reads CASSPRITSGRLAEQFF. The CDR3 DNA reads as TGCGCCAGCAGCCCCCGGATTACTAGCGGGAGATTAGCTGAGCAGTTCTTC.

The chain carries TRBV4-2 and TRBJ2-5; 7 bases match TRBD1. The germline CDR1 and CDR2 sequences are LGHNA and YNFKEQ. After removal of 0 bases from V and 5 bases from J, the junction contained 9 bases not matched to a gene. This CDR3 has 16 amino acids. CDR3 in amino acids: CASSQDYTFRGETQYF. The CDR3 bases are TGTGCCAGCAGCCAAGATTACACGTTCAGGGGGGAGACCCAGTACTTC.

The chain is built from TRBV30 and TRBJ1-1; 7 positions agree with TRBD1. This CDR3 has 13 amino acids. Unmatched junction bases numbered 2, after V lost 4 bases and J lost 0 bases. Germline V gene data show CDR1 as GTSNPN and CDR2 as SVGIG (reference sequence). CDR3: CAWTTGMNTEAFF. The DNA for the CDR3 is TGTGCCTGGACGACAGGGATGAACACTGAAGCTTTCTTT.

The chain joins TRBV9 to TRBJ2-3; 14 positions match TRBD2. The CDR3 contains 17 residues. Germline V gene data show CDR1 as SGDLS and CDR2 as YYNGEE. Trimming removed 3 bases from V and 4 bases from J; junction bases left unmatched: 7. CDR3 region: CASSGLPGLAGADTQYF. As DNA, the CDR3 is TGTGCCAGCAGCGGGTTGCCGGGACTAGCGGGAGCAGATACGCAGTATTTT.